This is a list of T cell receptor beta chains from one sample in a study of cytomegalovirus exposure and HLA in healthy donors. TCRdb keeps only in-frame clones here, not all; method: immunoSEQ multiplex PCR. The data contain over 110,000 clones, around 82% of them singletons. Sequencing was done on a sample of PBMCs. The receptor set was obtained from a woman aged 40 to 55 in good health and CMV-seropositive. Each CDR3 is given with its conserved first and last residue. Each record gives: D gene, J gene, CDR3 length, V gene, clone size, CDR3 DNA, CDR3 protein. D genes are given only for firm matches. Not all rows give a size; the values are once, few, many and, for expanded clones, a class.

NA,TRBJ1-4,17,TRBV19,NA,TGTGCCAGTAGTATAGGTCTCTTCAGGGGAACTAATGAAAAACTGTTTTTT,CASSIGLFRGTNEKLFF
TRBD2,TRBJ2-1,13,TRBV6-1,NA,TGTGCCAGCCTAGCGGAGCATAAAGGGGAGCAGTTCTTC,CASLAEHKGEQFF
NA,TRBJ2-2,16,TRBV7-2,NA,TGTGCCAGCAGCTTAGTTGGGGGGTCGAACACCGGGGAGCTGTTTTTT,CASSLVGGSNTGELFF
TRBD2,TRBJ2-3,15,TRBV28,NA,TGTGCCAGCACCCCTAGCGGGAGAGGGGAAGATACGCAGTATTTT,CASTPSGRGEDTQYF
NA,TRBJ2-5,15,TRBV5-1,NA,TGCGCCAGCAGCTTCCTAGGGATTAGGGGAGAGACCCAGTACTTC,CASSFLGIRGETQYF
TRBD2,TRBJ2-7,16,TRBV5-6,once,TGTGCCAGCAGCTCGACTAGCGGGAGTCAGACCTACGAGCAGTACTTC,CASSSTSGSQTYEQYF
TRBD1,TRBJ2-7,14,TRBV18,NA,TGTGCCAGCTCACCACAACAGGGGGCCTACGAGCAGTACTTC,CASSPQQGAYEQYF
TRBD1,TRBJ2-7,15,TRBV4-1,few,TGCGCCAGCAGCTCCCCGGGACAGGGGTTCTACGAGCAGTACTTC,CASSSPGQGFYEQYF
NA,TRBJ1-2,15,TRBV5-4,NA,TGTGCCAGCAGGGCCCCAGGGGTAGAGACCTATGGCTACACCTTC,CASRAPGVETYGYTF
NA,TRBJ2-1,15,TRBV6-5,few,TGTGCCAGCAGTTACTCAGCACCCCCAGGCTGGGAGCAGTTCTTC,CASSYSAPPGWEQFF
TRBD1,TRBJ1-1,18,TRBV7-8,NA,TGTGCCAGCAGCTTATTCGGACAGGAGCTCATAAGGGGCACTGAAGCTTTCTTT,CASSLFGQELIRGTEAFF
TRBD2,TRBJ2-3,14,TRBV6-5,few,TGTGCCAGCAGCAGCGGGACTAGCGACGATACGCAGTATTTT,CASSSGTSDDTQYF
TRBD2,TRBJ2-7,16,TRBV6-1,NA,TGTGCCAGCAGTGAAATTGGCGGGAGGTCCCCCTACGAGCAGTACTTC,CASSEIGGRSPYEQYF
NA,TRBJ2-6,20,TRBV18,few,TGTGCCAGCTCACCACTTTTTACAGGGTTCCTAAATACTGGGGCCAACGTCCTGACTTTC,CASSPLFTGFLNTGANVLTF
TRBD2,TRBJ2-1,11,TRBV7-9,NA,TGTGCCAGCCCCACTAGCGAGCAGCAGTTCTTC,CASPTSEQQFF
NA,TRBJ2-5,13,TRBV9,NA,TGTGCCAGCAGCAATACAGGGAGCGAGACCCAGTACTTC,CASSNTGSETQYF
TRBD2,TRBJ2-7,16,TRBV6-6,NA,TGTGCCAGCAGTTATATAGCGGGAGCCCCATTGGACGAGCAGTACTTC,CASSYIAGAPLDEQYF
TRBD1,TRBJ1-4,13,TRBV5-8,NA,TGTGCCAGCAGCCTAAGGGGACAGTTGCAGGAGGATTTT,CASSLRGQLQEDF
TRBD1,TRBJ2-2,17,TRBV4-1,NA,TGCGCCAGCAGCCTGTTAGGGGGCATACGAAACACCGGGGAGCTGTTTTTT,CASSLLGGIRNTGELFF
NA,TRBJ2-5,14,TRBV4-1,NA,TGCGCCAGCAGCCAAGACAGGGGACGAAAGACCCAGTACTTC,CASSQDRGRKTQYF
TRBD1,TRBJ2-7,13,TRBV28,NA,TGTGCCAGCAGTTTGCTGACAGGGGACACCCACCTCTTC,CASSLLTGDTHLF
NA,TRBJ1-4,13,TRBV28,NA,TGTGCCAGCAGTCCATCAACGTTCGAGAAACTGTTTTTT,CASSPSTFEKLFF
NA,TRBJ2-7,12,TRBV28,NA,TGTGCCAGCAGTTTTTATCGGGGAGAGCAGTACTTC,CASSFYRGEQYF
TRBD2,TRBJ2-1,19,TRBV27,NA,TGTGCCAGCAGTTTAGGGGTCTCTAGCGGCAAGGGCTCCTACAATGAGCAGTTCTTC,CASSLGVSSGKGSYNEQFF
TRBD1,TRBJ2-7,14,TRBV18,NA,TGTGCCAGCTCACCAGGGACAGGAGTCTACGAGCAGTACTTC,CASSPGTGVYEQYF
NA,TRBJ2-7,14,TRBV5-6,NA,TGTGCCAGCAGCTTGGGCGTGCTAGCTTACGAGCAGTACTTC,CASSLGVLAYEQYF
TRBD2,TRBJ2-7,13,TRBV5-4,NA,TGTGCCAGCAGCCGCGGGAGTGGGTACGAGCAGTACTTC,CASSRGSGYEQYF
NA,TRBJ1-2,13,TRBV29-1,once,TGCAGCGTGACATCGACAGGTCACTATGGCTACACCTTC,CSVTSTGHYGYTF
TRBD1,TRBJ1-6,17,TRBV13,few,TGTGCCAGCAGCTTTTTTACAGGGGCAACCTATAATTCACCCCTCCACTTT,CASSFFTGATYNSPLHF
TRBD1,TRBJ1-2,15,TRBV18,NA,TGTGCCAGCTCACCATCAGGACAGGGGGAATGGGGCTACACCTTC,CASSPSGQGEWGYTF
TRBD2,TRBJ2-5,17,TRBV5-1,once,TGCGCCAGCAGCTCGAACCCGACCATAGCGGGGGGGGAGACCCAGTACTTC,CASSSNPTIAGGETQYF
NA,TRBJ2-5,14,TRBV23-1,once,TGCGCCAGCAGTCAATCGAGAGAGGAAGAGACCCAGTACTTC,CASSQSREEETQYF
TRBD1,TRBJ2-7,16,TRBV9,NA,TGTGCCAGCAGCGGGAGGCCCGGACAGGGGATCTACGAGCAGTACTTC,CASSGRPGQGIYEQYF
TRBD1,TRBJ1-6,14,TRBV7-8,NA,TGTGCCAGCAGCCCCGGGACAGGGGGCTTACCCCTCCACTTT,CASSPGTGGLPLHF
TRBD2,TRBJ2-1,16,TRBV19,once,TGTGCCAGTAGTGCCCTAGGAGCGGGAGCCCTCCTCCGGCAGTTCTTC,CASSALGAGALLRQFF
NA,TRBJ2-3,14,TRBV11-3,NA,TGTGCCAGCAGCTTGGACGGGGGCACAGATACGCAGTATTTT,CASSLDGGTDTQYF
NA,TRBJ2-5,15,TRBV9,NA,TGTGCCAGCAGCGCTACTCCCTACGGTGGAGAGACCCAGTACTTC,CASSATPYGGETQYF
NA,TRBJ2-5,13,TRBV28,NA,TGTGCCAGCAGTTCGCCGGGACTCCCTGAGCAGTACTTC,CASSSPGLPEQYF
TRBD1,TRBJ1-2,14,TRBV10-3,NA,TGTGCCATCAGTAGGCTGGACAGGACTTATGGCTACACCTTC,CAISRLDRTYGYTF
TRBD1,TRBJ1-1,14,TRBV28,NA,TGTGCCAGCAGTTCGACAGGGTGGGGCACTGAAGCTTTCTTT,CASSSTGWGTEAFF
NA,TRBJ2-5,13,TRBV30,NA,TGTGCCTGGAGTAATAGGGGAGGAGAGACCCAGTACTTC,CAWSNRGGETQYF
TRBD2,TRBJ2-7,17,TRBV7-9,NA,TGTTCCAGCAGCTTAGGAGCGGGAGGGCCTTCAGACTACGAGCAGTACTTC,CSSSLGAGGPSDYEQYF
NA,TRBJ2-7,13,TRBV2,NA,TGTGCCAGCAGGCCGGTGGGCCTCCACGAGCAGTACTTC,CASRPVGLHEQYF
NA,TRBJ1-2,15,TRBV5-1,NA,TGCGCCAGCAGCTTTCTGGGGGCCACGAACTATGGCTACACCTTC,CASSFLGATNYGYTF
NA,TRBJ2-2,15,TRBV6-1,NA,TGTGCCAGCAGTGAACCGGGGAGGAGGGCCGGGGAGCTGTTTTTT,CASSEPGRRAGELFF
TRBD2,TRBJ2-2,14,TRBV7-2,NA,TGTGCCAGCAGCCGGGACTACAACACCGGGGAGCTGTTTTTT,CASSRDYNTGELFF
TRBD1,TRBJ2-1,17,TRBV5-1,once,TGCGCCAGCAGCCCGGGACAGGGGGCTACCACCTACAATGAGCAGTTCTTC,CASSPGQGATTYNEQFF
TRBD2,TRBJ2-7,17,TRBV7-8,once,TGTGCCAGCAGCTTAGGGGCTCGAGTAGCGGGGTCCTACGAGCAGTACTTC,CASSLGARVAGSYEQYF
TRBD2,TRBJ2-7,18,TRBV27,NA,TGTGCCAGCAGTTTAGCGGGCGGGAGCCCCACTTTCACCTACGAGCAGTACTTC,CASSLAGGSPTFTYEQYF
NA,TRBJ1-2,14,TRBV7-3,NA,TGTGCCAGCAGCCCCGAGCACCGAAACTATGGCTACACCTTC,CASSPEHRNYGYTF